Included here is one T cell receptor (beta chain) sequence, with context. Its antigen is not known. Only in-frame clones appear in the TCRdb table, and some are missing; sequencing was by immunoSEQ multiplex PCR. The profile covers 70,000 to 75,000 clones, with less than 85% appearing a single time and 1.3% taken by the ten largest. The germline V and J ends were trimmed by 9 bases and 2 bases, with 11 bases remaining between them. The germline CDR1 and CDR2 sequences are LNHDA and SQIVND (reference sequence). The CDR3 contains 13 residues. The data were obtained in a study of T cells in localized non-small cell lung cancer. Points from the study as a whole: Investigators sequenced only a single tumor region, leaving heterogeneity possible.

The chain recombines TRBV19 with TRBJ2-1, with a tentative D call TRBD2 (6 bases). This sequence was found in a female donor over 55 with stage I lung adenocarcinoma. This specimen consisted of peripheral blood, obtained before any cancer treatment. The CDR3 nucleotides read TGTGCCAGCCGTAGCGGTACCTACAATGAGCAGTTCTTC. It specifies CASRSGTYNEQFF.